This TCR beta chain was found in a study of control samples from healthy donors and cancer patients. V lost 0 bases, J lost 6 bases, and 12 bases lay in between. The CDR3 totals 14 residues. Germline V gene sequence: CDR1 SGDLS, CDR2 YYNGEE. Assay: immunoSEQ multiplex PCR; the TCRdb copy retains only in-frame clones and omits some. The sample holds 65,000 to 100,000 clones, 91% seen once. The receptor was derived from a middle-aged man in good health. Sequenced sample: blood. The chain couples TRBV9 to TRBJ1-1, with D possibly matching TRBD1 (6 bases). The CDR3 reads CASSVAAGAPEAFF. The CDR3 nucleotides read TGTGCCAGCAGCGTAGCGGCAGGGGCCCCTGAAGCTTTCTTT.